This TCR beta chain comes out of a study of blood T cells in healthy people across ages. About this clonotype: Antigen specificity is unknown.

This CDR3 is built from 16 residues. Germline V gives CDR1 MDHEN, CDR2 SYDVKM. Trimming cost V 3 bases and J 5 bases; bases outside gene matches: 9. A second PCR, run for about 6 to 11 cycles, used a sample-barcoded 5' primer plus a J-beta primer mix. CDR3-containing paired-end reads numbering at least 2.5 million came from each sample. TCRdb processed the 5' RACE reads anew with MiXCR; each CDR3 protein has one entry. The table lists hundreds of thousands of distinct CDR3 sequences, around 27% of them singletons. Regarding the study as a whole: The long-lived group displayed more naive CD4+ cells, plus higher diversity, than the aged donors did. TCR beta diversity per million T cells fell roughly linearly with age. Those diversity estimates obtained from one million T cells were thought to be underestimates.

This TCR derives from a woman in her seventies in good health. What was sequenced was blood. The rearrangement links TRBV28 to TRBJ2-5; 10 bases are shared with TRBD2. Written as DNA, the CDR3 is TGTGCCAGCAGTTTGCCCCTAGCGGGAGTAGGTGAGACCCAGTACTTC. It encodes CASSLPLAGVGETQYF.